A single T cell receptor beta chain is shown here with its context. The data were produced by immunoSEQ multiplex PCR, yet TCRdb's version contains in-frame clones alone and is incomplete. The repertoire holds 2.3 million or so clones, 85% to 95% seen once, with approximately 0.4% in the top ten. The CDR3 contains 16 residues. Germline values: CDR1 SEHNR, CDR2 FQNEAQ (reference sequence). Trimming removed 5 bases at V and 5 bases at J, with 18 bases between. Healthy HIV-negative adults with no recent acute infections or vaccinations were recruited as donors. The sample is drawn from a study of shared clonotypes between healthy human individuals.

The rearrangement links TRBV7-9 to TRBJ1-4; D is undetermined. Material: naive CD4+ T cells from PBMCs. Documented subset: CD45RA+ positively selected. The sequence came from a man in his late teens or twenties in good health. Some clones in this sample may be carry-over from other donors' samples. In DNA, the CDR3 is TGTGCCAGCAGCCCCATGACTGCCTCGGGGAATGAAAAACTGTTTTTT. It encodes CASSPMTASGNEKLFF.